This TCR beta chain was identified in a study of cytomegalovirus exposure and HLA in healthy donors. General study results and limits: CMV antigen specificity of a few CMV-associated chains was confirmed in vitro. Later, an analysis showed that TCR beta chains associated with HLA were more clonally expanded than others that were equally common. Earlier findings revealed that most TCR beta V segments proved productive either about 90% or about 30% of the time.

The PCR was carried out with 60 Vbeta primers and 13 Jbeta primers. Method: immunoSEQ multiplex PCR; TCRdb's copy keeps in-frame clones and lacks some. The data show 80,000 to 130,000 clones, roughly 80% seen once. The CDR3 consists of 14 residues. The ends were cut back, 4 bases at V and 8 bases at J, with 15 bases in the middle. In germline, CDR1 is SGHRS, CDR2 YFSETQ. For this clone: The antigen is not known.

The V call is TRBV5-1, the J call TRBJ1-4; D call uncertain. Sequencing was done on a sample of PBMCs. The origin of this receptor is a male donor in good health and CMV-seropositive. The CDR3, as DNA: TGCGCCAGCAGCGCCCCCGGAGCTAGGGAAAAACTGTTTTTT. Protein sequence: CASSAPGAREKLFF.